This T cell receptor (beta chain) was identified during a study of PD-1 blockade in mismatch repair-deficient tumors (dated by TCRdb to 2016 to 2017). Turning to the overall study: Between September 2013 and 2016, fewer than 90 consecutive patients with around 11 mismatch repair-deficient cancer types, all previously treated and progressing, were enrolled in the trial. Tumor-associated T cell clones were tracked in the peripheral blood of patients responding to PD-1 blockade by deep sequencing of TCR CDR3 regions. On the study overall, not on this receptor specifically: After pembrolizumab, tumor-resident clones, which were often undetectable in blood before treatment, expanded rapidly and then contracted, generally ahead of radiologic responses.

Of note for this clone: There is no known antigen for this receptor. Base qualities are missing; no much larger clone stands one base away.

Mismatch repair deficiency was established in every enrolled patient by polymerase chain reaction or immunohistochemistry. TCR sequencing was carried out for three patients who responded to pembrolizumab therapy. The phase II trial prospectively evaluated PD-1 blockade with pembrolizumab in advanced mismatch repair-deficient cancers, independent of tissue of origin. Serial peripheral blood T cell samples were collected before and at multiple times after starting PD-1 blockade. Blood sampling times were expressed in weeks after the first pembrolizumab dose. CDR1 LNHDA and CDR2 SQIVND are derived from the germline V gene (reference sequence). V is cut by 7 bases and J by 3 bases, and the space between the germline ends is 14 bases. Inclusive of the bounding cysteine and phenylalanine, the CDR3 is 14 residues long. CDR3 DNA only is kept here, 42 bases in frame from base 1. Library preparation employed the immunoSEQ multiplex PCR assay. Imported from immuneACCESS, the table was reduced by TCRdb to in-frame sequences with V and J called. These copies leave out some clones; in studies compared against another copy, an unresolved V gene accounts for under half, and the cause of the remainder is not known. In all, the sample holds 30,000 to 45,000 clones, and approximately 88% of those were seen once. The leading ten clones occupy 1.1% of the sample.

This receptor chain uses TRBV19 and TRBJ2-3, with a tentative D gene TRBD2 over 5 matching bases. The sample was PBMCs, taken 38 to 40 weeks after starting pembrolizumab. The clonotype was recovered from an adult with mismatch repair-deficient cancer. The nucleotide sequence is given as TGTGCCAGTAATCTAGCCCACCTAACAGATACGCAGTATTTT. Its translation reads: CASNLAHLTDTQYF.